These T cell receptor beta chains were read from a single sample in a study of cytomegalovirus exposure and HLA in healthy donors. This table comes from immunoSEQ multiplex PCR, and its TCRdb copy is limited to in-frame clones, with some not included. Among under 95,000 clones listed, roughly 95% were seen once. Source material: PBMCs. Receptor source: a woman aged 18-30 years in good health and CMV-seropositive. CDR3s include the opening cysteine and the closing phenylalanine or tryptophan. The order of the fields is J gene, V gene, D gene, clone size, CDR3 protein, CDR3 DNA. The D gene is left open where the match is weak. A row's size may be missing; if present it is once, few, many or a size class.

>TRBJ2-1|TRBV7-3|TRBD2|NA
CASSPGTISNEQFF
TGTGCCAGCAGCCCCGGGACTATCAGCAATGAGCAGTTCTTC
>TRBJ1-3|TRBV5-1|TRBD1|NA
CASRGQGSAGNTIYF
TGCGCCAGCAGAGGACAGGGGTCGGCTGGAAACACCATATATTTT
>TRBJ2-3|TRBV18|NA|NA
CASSPISSDPDTQYF
TGTGCCAGCTCACCAATTTCTAGTGATCCAGATACGCAGTATTTT
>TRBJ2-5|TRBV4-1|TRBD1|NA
CASSQDWAGGAETQYF
TGCGCCAGCAGCCAAGATTGGGCAGGGGGCGCGGAGACCCAGTACTTC
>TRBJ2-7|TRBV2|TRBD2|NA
CASSPRTSGAYEQYF
TGTGCCAGCAGTCCAAGGACTAGCGGGGCCTACGAGCAGTACTTC
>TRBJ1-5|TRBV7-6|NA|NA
CASSLGGDSRVQPQHF
TGTGCCAGCAGCTTAGGCGGGGATAGCAGGGTTCAGCCCCAGCATTTT
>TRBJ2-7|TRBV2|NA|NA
CASGLNYEQYF
TGTGCCAGCGGGCTGAATTACGAGCAGTACTTC
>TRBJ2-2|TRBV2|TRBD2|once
CASRPPGLAGSHTGELFF
TGTGCCAGCAGACCCCCGGGACTAGCGGGCTCCCACACCGGGGAGCTGTTTTTT
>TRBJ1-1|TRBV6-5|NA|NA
CASSYRPPGMNTEAFF
TGTGCCAGCAGTTACCGCCCCCCGGGGATGAACACTGAAGCTTTCTTT
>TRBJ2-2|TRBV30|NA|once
CAWSVLGELFF
TGTGCCTGGAGTGTACTCGGGGAGCTGTTTTTT
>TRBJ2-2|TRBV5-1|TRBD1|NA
CASSLGQGNTGELFF
TGCGCCAGCAGCTTAGGACAGGGAAACACCGGGGAGCTGTTTTTT
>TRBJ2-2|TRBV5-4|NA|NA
CASMAANTGELFF
TGTGCCAGCATGGCCGCGAACACCGGGGAGCTGTTTTTT
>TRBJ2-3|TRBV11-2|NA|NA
CASSLANSDTQYF
TGTGCCAGCAGCTTAGCAAATTCAGATACGCAGTATTTT
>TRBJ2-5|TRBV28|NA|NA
CASSLPGHYQETQYF
TGTGCCAGCAGTCTCCCAGGACATTACCAAGAGACCCAGTACTTC